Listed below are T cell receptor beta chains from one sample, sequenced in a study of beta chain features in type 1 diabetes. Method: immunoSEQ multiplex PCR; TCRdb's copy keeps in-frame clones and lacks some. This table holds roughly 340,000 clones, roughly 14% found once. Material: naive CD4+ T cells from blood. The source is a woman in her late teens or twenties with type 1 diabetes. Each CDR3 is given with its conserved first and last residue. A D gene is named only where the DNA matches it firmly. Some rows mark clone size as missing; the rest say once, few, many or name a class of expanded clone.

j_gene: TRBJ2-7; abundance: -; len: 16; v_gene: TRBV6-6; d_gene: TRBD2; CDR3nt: TGTGCCAGCAGTTACGAGGGTAGCGGGACACCGTACGAGCAGTACTTC; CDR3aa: CASSYEGSGTPYEQYF
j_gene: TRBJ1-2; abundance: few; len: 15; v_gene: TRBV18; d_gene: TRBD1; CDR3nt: TGTGCCAGCGCCACAGGGGTCGAAGCCGGCTATGGCTACACCTTC; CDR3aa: CASATGVEAGYGYTF
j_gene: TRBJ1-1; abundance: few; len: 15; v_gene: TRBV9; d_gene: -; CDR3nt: TGTGCCAGCAGCGCGGGACTCTCCGGGGGAACTGAAGCTTTCTTT; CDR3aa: CASSAGLSGGTEAFF
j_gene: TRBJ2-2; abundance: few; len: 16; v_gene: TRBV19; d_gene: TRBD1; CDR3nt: TGTGCCAGTAGTTCCCCGACAGGGACGAACACCGGGGAGCTGTTTTTT; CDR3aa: CASSSPTGTNTGELFF
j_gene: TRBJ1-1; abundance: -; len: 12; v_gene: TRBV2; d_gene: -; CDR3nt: TGTGCCAGCAGTTGGGACTCCCCTGAAGCTTTCTTT; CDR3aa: CASSWDSPEAFF
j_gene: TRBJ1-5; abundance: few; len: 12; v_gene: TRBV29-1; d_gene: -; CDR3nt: TGCAGCGCCACATATAGCAATCAGCCCCAGCATTTT; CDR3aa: CSATYSNQPQHF
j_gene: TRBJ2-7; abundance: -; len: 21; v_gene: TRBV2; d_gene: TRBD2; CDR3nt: TGTGCCAGCAGTGAAGCGCCCGCAGGGACTAGCGGGAGGGCGGAGCCCTACGAGCAGTACTTC; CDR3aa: CASSEAPAGTSGRAEPYEQYF
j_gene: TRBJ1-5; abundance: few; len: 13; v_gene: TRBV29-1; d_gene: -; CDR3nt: TGCAGCGTTGAGGGCCAGGGCGGCCAGCCCCAGCATTTT; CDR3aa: CSVEGQGGQPQHF
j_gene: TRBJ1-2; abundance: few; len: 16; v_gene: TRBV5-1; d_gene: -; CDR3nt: TGCGCCAGCAGCCCCGAAATCTTAAACAGGGCCGCTGGCTACACCTTC; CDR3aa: CASSPEILNRAAGYTF
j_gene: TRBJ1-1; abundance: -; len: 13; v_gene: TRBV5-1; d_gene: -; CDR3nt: TGCGCCAGCAGTTTCCAGGAGAACACTGAAGCTTTCTTT; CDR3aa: CASSFQENTEAFF
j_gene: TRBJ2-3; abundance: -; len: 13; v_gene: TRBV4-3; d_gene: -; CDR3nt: TGCGCCAGCAGCCAGAGATCCACAGATACGCAGTATTTT; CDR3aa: CASSQRSTDTQYF
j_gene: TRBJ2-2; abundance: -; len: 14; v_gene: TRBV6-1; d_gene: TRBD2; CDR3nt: TGTGCCAGCAGTGACGCTAGCGGGAGCGGGGAGCTGTTTTTT; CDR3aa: CASSDASGSGELFF
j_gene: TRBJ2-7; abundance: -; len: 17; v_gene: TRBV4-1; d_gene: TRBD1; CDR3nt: TGCGCCAGCAGCCAAGGTTCAATGGGGGACAGCGCCGTGGAGCAGTACTTC; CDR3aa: CASSQGSMGDSAVEQYF
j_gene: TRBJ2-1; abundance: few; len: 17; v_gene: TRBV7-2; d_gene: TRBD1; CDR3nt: TGTGCCAGCAGCTTGGGCGTTGCTGGGACAGAATCTTCCGGGCAGTTCTTC; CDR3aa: CASSLGVAGTESSGQFF
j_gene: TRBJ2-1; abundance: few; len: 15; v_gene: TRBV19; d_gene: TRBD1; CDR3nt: TGTGCCAGTAGTGACATCCGACAGGGATATAATGAGCAGTTCTTC; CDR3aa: CASSDIRQGYNEQFF
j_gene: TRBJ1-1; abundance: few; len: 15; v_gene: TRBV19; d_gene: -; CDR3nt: TGTGCCAGTAGTATACCTTCCGGTTTGGACACTGAAGCTTTCTTT; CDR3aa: CASSIPSGLDTEAFF
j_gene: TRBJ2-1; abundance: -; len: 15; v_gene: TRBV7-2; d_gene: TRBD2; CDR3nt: TGTGCCAGCAGCGGAGCGGGGGTCTCCTACAATGAGCAGTTCTTC; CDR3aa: CASSGAGVSYNEQFF
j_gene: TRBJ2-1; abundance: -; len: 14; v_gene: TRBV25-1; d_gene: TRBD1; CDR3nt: TGTGCCAGCAGTCAAGGGGGCAAATACAATGAGCAGTTCTTC; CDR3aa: CASSQGGKYNEQFF
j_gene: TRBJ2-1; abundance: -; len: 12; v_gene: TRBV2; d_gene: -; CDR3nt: TGTGCCAGCAGTGAAGGGAGGGGTGAGCAGTTCTTC; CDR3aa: CASSEGRGEQFF
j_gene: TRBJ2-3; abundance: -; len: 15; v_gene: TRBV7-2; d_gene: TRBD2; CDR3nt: TGTGCCAGCAGCCTAGCGGGAGGGCCATCGGATACGCAGTATTTT; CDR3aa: CASSLAGGPSDTQYF
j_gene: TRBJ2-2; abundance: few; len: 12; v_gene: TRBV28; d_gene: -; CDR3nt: TGTGCCAGCAACAGGAACACCGGGGAGCTGTTTTTT; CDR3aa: CASNRNTGELFF
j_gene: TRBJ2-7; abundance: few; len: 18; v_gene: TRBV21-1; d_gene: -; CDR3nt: TGTGCCAGCAGCAAAGGAAGCCCAGGGACTAGCGGGAGAGGCGAGCAGTACTTC; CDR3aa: CASSKGSPGTSGRGEQYF
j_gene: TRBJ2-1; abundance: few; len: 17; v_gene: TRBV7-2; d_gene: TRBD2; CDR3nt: TGTGCCAGCAGCCGCTACACGGGACTAGCGGGAGCAGGGGAGCAGTTCTTC; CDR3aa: CASSRYTGLAGAGEQFF
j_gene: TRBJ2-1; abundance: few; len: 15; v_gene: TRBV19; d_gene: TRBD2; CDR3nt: TGTGCCAGTACCCTCACTGGACTAGCGTACAATGAGCAGTTCTTC; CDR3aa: CASTLTGLAYNEQFF
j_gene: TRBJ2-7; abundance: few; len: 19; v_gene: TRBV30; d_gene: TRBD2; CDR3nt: TGTGCCTGGAGTGTATTCGTGTTCGGGACTAGCGGGACCCTGGTCGAGCAGTACTTC; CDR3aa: CAWSVFVFGTSGTLVEQYF
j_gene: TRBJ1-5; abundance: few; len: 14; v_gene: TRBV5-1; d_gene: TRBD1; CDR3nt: TGCGCCAGCAGCTTATCTACAGGGGATCAGCCCCAGCATTTT; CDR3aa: CASSLSTGDQPQHF
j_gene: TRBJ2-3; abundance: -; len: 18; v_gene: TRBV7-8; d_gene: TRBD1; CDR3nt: TGTGCCAGCAGCTTCCGGGACAGAGAACCCTCTAGCACAGATACGCAGTATTTT; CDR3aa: CASSFRDREPSSTDTQYF
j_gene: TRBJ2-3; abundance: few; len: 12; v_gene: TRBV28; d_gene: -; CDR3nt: TGTGCCAGCAGTGCCCTAGCCGGCACGCAGTATTTT; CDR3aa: CASSALAGTQYF